The sequence of this T cell receptor beta chain was determined in a study of cytomegalovirus exposure and HLA in healthy donors (dated by TCRdb to the late 2010s). Some background on the complete study: An earlier analysis of approximately 640 of the donors reported more than 250 Gb of sequence data and around 110 million unique TCR beta sequences from 150 million to 200 million T cells. Roughly 300 gigabases of sequencing data and approximately 91 million unique TCR sequences made up an early release that covered roughly 670 HLA-typed donors. Of the approximately 400 genotyped donors, less than 90% were placed in the genetic ancestry cluster associated with self-reported Caucasian donors. The aim of the study was to test whether cataloging public T cell receptors could identify signatures of past pathogen exposure. The study used immunosequencing to profile the T cell repertoires of about 670 subjects and linked those repertoires to cytomegalovirus serostatus. Besides the first cohort of 500 to 700 subjects, a separate validation cohort made up of 120 different subjects was used. The study combined high-throughput TCR immunosequencing, statistical association of individual TCRs with disease status, and machine learning to predict cytomegalovirus infection status. A later analysis re-analyzed previously published TCR beta repertoires from roughly 630 donors and added high-resolution HLA genotyping to study TCR occurrence patterns. In the later analysis, no new phenotypic data were used to find candidate immune exposures; instead, reliance was placed on TCR beta sequences and their occurrence across donors. In an earlier analysis of over 550 of the donors, high-throughput TCR beta sequencing was used to judge whether each TCR beta V gene segment behaved as functional or pseudogenic. Donor age, sex, ethnicity and CMV serostatus were compiled alongside the repertoire data. Genome-wide SNP genotypes for about 65% of the 666 donors were used in a later genetic analysis, which treated that subset as a discovery cohort. All discovery cohort repertoires had been generated using a single sequencing platform. Both class I and class II loci were covered by HLA typing, at four-digit resolution. The number of typed donors differed by locus: about 629-630 for A, B, C, DRB1 and DQB1; roughly 510 for DQA1; 606 for DPA1; and some 430 for DPB1. Four or five DR-DQ haplotypes were handled as single units for association and clustering, since linkage in the cohort was strong. Among 300 to 450 genotyped donors of the cohort, an average of about 240,000 unique TCR beta nucleotide sequences were sequenced per donor, around 20% of them non-productive. On the study overall, not on this receptor specifically: A further reported finding was that TCR beta sequences accurately predicted the HLA-A and HLA-B alleles for most subjects in the first cohort. A later analysis found that most CMV-associated TCR beta chains appeared HLA-restricted, with HLA associations seemingly driven largely by CMV exposure. A total of 150 to 200 TCR beta chains were listed by the study as associated with cytomegalovirus. V-gene and J-gene trimming of TCR beta chains was associated with a missense DCLRE1C variant in a later genetic analysis, and the association was replicated in an independent cohort. A few of the identified cytomegalovirus-associated TCR beta chains were confirmed in vitro to be specific for cytomegalovirus antigens. When HLA alleles, especially DR and DQ, strongly co-occurred, TCR associations were difficult to assign to individual alleles. A later analysis associated approximately 17,000 TCR beta sequences with specific HLA alleles at a false discovery rate of 0.05. According to the authors, the approach could potentially be generalized to other disease states and immunological phenotypes. Broadly in line with IMGT annotations, most TCR beta V segments showed up in productive rearrangements about 87% or about 30% of the time in an earlier analysis of 450 to 600 of the donors. A group of highly shared sequence variants was considered likely to be a technical artifact of the sequencing pipeline. According to a later genetic analysis, donors in an Asian-associated ancestry cluster had fewer N-insertions in productive TCRs than the approximately 700-donor mean. Because counts were too low, about 18 rarely observed V segments, including chromosome 9 orphons, were left out of the earlier analysis of about 620 of the donors. The classifier was reported to diagnose cytomegalovirus status with high specificity and sensitivity in both the original and validation cohorts. Correlated functional status among segregating V segments might be attributable to linkage disequilibrium, but an unknown experimental factor could not be ruled out. Immune exposure information for the cohort was limited to CMV serostatus. In a later analysis, the rate of TCR association differed among HLA loci, with DRB1 alleles having the most associated TCRs and HLA-C alleles having the fewest. In a later analysis, HLA-associated TCR beta chains were found to be more clonally expanded and to have lower generation probabilities than equally common non-associated chains. This cohort had only TCR beta chains sequenced, and the lack of alpha or paired-chain data limited which features could be detected. Because HLA typing was missing for some donors at each locus, association tests included only the typed subset. Most TCR sequences were seen in very few donors, while some public TCRs were found in many individuals. Sequencing depth was assumed to be roughly uniform across donors in the presence/absence analyses, though that assumption may not hold. The 87-base-pair reads could not distinguish some IMGT-functional V segments, including TRBV6-2 and TRBV6-3, so those segments were excluded. According to a later analysis, parvovirus B19, influenza, CMV and Epstein-Barr virus appeared linked to several top co-occurrence clusters.

Details on this clone: Its binding antigen is unknown. Per-base qualities were not stored, and no clone one base away is much larger.

The cohort was made up of approximately 700 healthy bone marrow donors. At the time of sampling, every cohort member was nominally healthy, though immune exposures that went unrecorded were likely present. The donor was CMV seronegative and belonged to the group of 320 or so seronegative cohort members. A peripheral blood sample was collected from each donor, and TCR beta sequencing was performed on peripheral blood mononuclear cells. The Qiagen DNeasy Blood Extraction Kit was used to extract genomic DNA from the blood cell samples. The CDR3 has 15 amino acids, counting the end cysteine and phenylalanine. Just CDR3 DNA is preserved here, 45 bases in frame from base 1. Germline trimming: 5 bases from V, 5 bases from J; junction bases outside gene matches: 8. CDR1 and CDR2, per the germline V gene, are SGHNT and YENEEA. Library method: the immunoSEQ multiplex PCR assay. The multiplex PCR relied on a mix of 60 forward primers for TCR Vbeta segments and 13 reverse primers for TCR Jbeta segments. A multiplex PCR assay on genomic DNA amplified the CDR3 region of rearranged TCR beta genes. The amplified TCR beta libraries were sequenced on the Illumina HiSeq System as 87-base-pair reads. Under the source paper's analysis protocol: A later analysis counted tens of millions of unique TCR beta chains across the 700 or so repertoires, and roughly 10 million of these chains were shared by at least two donors. To remove PCR and sequencing errors, raw reads were error-corrected and collapsed into unique sequences using a nearest-neighbor algorithm that merged closely related sequences. Alignment of CDR3 sequences to IMGT reference sequences was used to assign V, D and J gene segments. For a sequence to be retained, a match of at least six nucleotides was required to both a V gene segment and a J gene segment. A rearrangement counted as productive if the CDR3 had no stop codons and remained in frame with V and J, and every other rearrangement counted as non-productive. Following IMGT convention, CDR3 was defined as the stretch from the second conserved V-encoded cysteine up to the conserved J-encoded phenylalanine. The earlier analysis of about 590 of the donors excluded sequences that lacked an unambiguous match to a single V gene segment. An earlier analysis of just under 600 of the donors called V segments functional above 56.7% productive rearrangements and segregating when the between-donor standard deviation exceeded 5%. To diagnose cytomegalovirus status from the catalog of TCR beta chain sequences, a statistical classification framework was built. In a later analysis, TCR nucleotide sequences were compared against IMGT/GENE-DB human TR gene sequences so that V and J genes could be assigned. The TCRdist pipeline was used in a later analysis to assign CDR3 sequences and most-parsimonious VDJ recombination scenarios. In a later analysis, each TCR beta chain was defined by its CDR3 amino acid sequence together with its V-gene family, and reads lacking a unique V-gene family were excluded. As a way to deal with suspected cross-contamination and a sequencing artifact, a later analysis dropped 450 to 700 nucleotide sequences that were highly shared and had low generation probability. For each public chain, a later analysis derived a clonal expansion index from normalized ranks of inferred template counts within each repertoire. A later analysis computed generation probabilities with a VDJ recombination model fitted to out-of-frame rearrangements, and checked the results against IGoR. A later analysis scored TCR-TCR, TCR-HLA and TCR-CMV co-occurrence with hypergeometric tests, applying a repertoire-size bias correction to TCR pairs. A later analysis estimated false discovery rates by permuting HLA or CMV assignments 20 times. In a later analysis, co-occurring TCRs were grouped using DBSCAN, with TCRdist sequence similarity added in when clustering inside HLA-allele-positive subsets. For co-occurrence clustering, repertoires with fewer than 30,000 or more than 120,000 public chains were excluded, along with about five repertoires with anomalous nucleotide sharing. This immuneACCESS table, as held by TCRdb, lists in-frame sequences with V and J called but not all clones. Of the missing ones, under half trace to an unresolved V gene in checked studies; the others have no known cause. That table supplies the V and J calls and clone size; D and trimming were determined from the DNA. This sample lists 110,000 to 150,000 clones; over 70% were detected once. About 2% of the sample is taken by the ten largest.

The clonotype comes from a woman in her 40s in good health and CMV-seronegative. The chain is assembled from TRBV11-3 and TRBJ1-2; 10 central bases correspond to TRBD1. The specimen was PBMCs. CDR3 loop: CASSPDRGKRYGYTF. The nucleotide sequence reads as follows: TGTGCCAGCAGCCCGGACAGGGGGAAACGGTATGGCTACACCTTC. Full variable domain (CDR3 extended with the reference TRBV11-3 and TRBJ1-2 proteins): EAGVVQSPRYKIIEKKQPVAFWCNPISGHNTLYWYLQNLGQGPELLIRYENEEAVDDSQLPKDRFSAERLKGVDSTLKIQPAELGDSAVYLCASSPDRGKRYGYTFGSGTRLTVV.